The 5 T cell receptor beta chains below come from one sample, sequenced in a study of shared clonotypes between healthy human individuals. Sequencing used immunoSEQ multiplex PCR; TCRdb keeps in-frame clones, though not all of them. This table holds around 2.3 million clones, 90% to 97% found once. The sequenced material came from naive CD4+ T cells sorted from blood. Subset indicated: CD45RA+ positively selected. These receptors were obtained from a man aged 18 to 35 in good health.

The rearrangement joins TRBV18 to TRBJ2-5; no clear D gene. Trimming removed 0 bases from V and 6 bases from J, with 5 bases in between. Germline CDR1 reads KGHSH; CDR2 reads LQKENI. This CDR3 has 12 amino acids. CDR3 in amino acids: CASSPPEKTQYF. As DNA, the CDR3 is TGTGCCAGCTCACCACCGGAAAAGACCCAGTACTTC. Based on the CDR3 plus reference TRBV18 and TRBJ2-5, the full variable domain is NAGVMQNPRHLVRRRGQEARLRCSPMKGHSHVYWYRQLPEEGLKFMVYLQKENIIDESGMPKERFSAEFPKEGPSILRIQQVVRGDSAAYFCASSPPEKTQYFGPGTRLLVL.

CDR3 nucleotides: TGTGCCTGGAGTGTATCCGGGACTAGCGGGGTCACAGATACGCAGTATTTT. Translating it yields CAWSVSGTSGVTDTQYF. This rearrangement joins TRBV30 to TRBJ2-3, with 13 bases matching TRBD2. This CDR3 contains 17 residues. J gave up 2 bases and V 0 bases, and 5 bases lay outside the gene matches. Per the germline V gene, CDR1 is GTSNPN and CDR2 is SVGIG (reference sequence). The full variable domain, in which reference TRBV30 and TRBJ2-3 provide the parts outside the CDR3, is SQTIHQWPATLVQPVGSPLSLECTVEGTSNPNLYWYRQAAGRGLQLLFYSVGIGQISSEVPQNLSASRPQDRQFILSSKKLLLSDSGFYLCAWSVSGTSGVTDTQYFGPGTRLTVL.

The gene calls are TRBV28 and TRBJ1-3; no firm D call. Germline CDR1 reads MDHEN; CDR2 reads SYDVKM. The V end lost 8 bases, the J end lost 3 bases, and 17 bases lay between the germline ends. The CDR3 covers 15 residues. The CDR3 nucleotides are TGTGCCAGCGGGCTACAGAAGGGAAATGGAAACACCATATATTTT. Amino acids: CASGLQKGNGNTIYF.

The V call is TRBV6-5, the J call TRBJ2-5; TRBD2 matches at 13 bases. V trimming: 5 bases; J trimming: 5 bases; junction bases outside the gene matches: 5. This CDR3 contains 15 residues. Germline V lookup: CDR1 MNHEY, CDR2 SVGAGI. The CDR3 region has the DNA TGTGCCAGCAGTCGAGAGACTAGCGGGAGGGAGACCCAGTACTTC. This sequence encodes CASSRETSGRETQYF.

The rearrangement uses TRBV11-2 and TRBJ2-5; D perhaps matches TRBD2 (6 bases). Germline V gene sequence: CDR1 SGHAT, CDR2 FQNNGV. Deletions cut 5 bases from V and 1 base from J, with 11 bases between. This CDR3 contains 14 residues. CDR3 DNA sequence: TGTGCCAGCAGCATGGGCGGGATCCAAGAGACCCAGTACTTC. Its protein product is CASSMGGIQETQYF.